Presented here are 9 T cell receptor beta chains from one specimen sequenced in a study of cytomegalovirus exposure and HLA in healthy donors. The PCR contained 60 Vbeta and 13 Jbeta primers. This table comes from immunoSEQ multiplex PCR, and its TCRdb copy is limited to in-frame clones, with some not included. The sample shows some 130,000 clones, about three quarters of them seen only once. The sequencing sample was made of PBMCs. The source of these receptors is a woman aged 55-69 years in good health and CMV-seropositive.

This clone was seen once. CDR3 sequence (DNA): TGTGCCAGCAGGGAAACAGGGGCTCGGCAGCCCCAGCATTTT. As protein: CASRETGARQPQHF. V gene TRBV7-8 combines with J gene TRBJ1-5, with 7 bases fitting TRBD1. CDR3 length: 14 residues. The germline gives CDR1 SGHVS, CDR2 FQNEAQ. V trimming: 6 bases; J trimming: 7 bases; junction bases outside the gene matches: 9.

The chain is built from TRBV18 and TRBJ1-2; the D gene is possibly TRBD1 (6 bases). From germline, CDR1 is KGHSH and CDR2 LQKENI. Trimming left V 5 bases short and J 4 bases short, with 14 bases between. This CDR3 contains 14 residues. The chain's CDR3 is CASSETGTVYGYTF. DNA of the CDR3: TGTGCCAGCTCAGAAACAGGGACGGTCTATGGCTACACCTTC.

Note on this clone: Other DNA sequences in the sample encode the same CDR3. V is TRBV18 and J is TRBJ2-7, with D possibly matching TRBD1 (5 bases). The CDR3 loop spans 15 amino acids. Germline loops: CDR1 KGHSH, CDR2 LQKENI. V was trimmed by 3 bases and J by 0 bases, leaving 12 bases between them. CDR3 amino acids: CASSPPGLSSYEQYF. CDR3 in DNA: TGTGCCAGCTCACCCCCAGGGCTTAGCTCCTACGAGCAGTACTTC.

DNA for the CDR3: TGTGCCAGCAGTGAAAGGGACAGGGGGAAAGAGACCCAGTACTTC. Translation gives CASSERDRGKETQYF. This chain uses TRBV6-1 with TRBJ2-5; 11 bases map to TRBD1. Germline loops: CDR1 MNHNS, CDR2 SASEGT. The CDR3 has 15 residues. Trimming took 2 bases from V and 3 from J; bases not matched to a gene: 2.

The V and J genes are TRBV7-2 and TRBJ1-6; maybe TRBD1 (6 bases). The CDR3 is 18 amino acids. Germline V gene lookup returns CDR1 SGHTA and CDR2 FQGNSA. V lost 5 bases and J lost 5, with 22 bases in between. CDR3 in amino acids: CASSREGTFVGNNSPLHF. CDR3 DNA sequence: TGTGCCAGCAGCCGTGAGGGGACATTTGTCGGCAATAATTCACCCCTCCACTTT.

The V gene is TRBV5-1, the J gene TRBJ2-7, with TRBD2 as a possible D gene (6 bases). Trimming removed 10 bases from V and 2 bases from J, with 22 bases in between. This CDR3 spans 15 amino acids. Germline CDR1 is SGHRS and CDR2 is YFSETQ. CDR3 amino acids: CAGSFTAGRTYEQYF. In DNA, the CDR3 is TGCGCCGGCTCCTTTACCGCGGGACGGACCTACGAGCAGTACTTC.

This clone was seen only a few times. This chain uses TRBV19 with TRBJ1-1; D unresolved. This CDR3 has 12 residues. Germline values: CDR1 LNHDA, CDR2 SQIVND (reference sequence). Trimming pared 5 bases from V and 10 bases from J, leaving 14 bases between. The CDR3 reads CASSQTGRIAFF. CDR3 sequence (DNA): TGTGCCAGTAGTCAAACCGGGAGAATAGCTTTCTTT.

This chain connects TRBV5-1 to TRBJ2-5; weak D call: TRBD2 (7 bases). The CDR3 contains 15 residues. Germline lookup yields CDR1 SGHRS and CDR2 YFSETQ. V gave up 4 bases and J gave up 5 bases, with 18 bases separating them. The CDR3 here is CASSLSGGAVETQYF. The DNA for the CDR3 is TGCGCCAGCAGCCTGAGTGGGGGGGCCGTCGAGACCCAGTACTTC.

J is TRBJ2-1 and V is TRBV2; possible D gene TRBD1, 6 bases. CDR3 size: 15 residues. V lost 2 bases and J lost 6, with 14 bases in between. CDR1 is SNHLY, CDR2 FYNNEI, per germline. CDR3 in DNA: TGTGCCAGCAGTGAATTGGCAGGGGCCCCCAATGAGCAGTTCTTC. It encodes CASSELAGAPNEQFF.